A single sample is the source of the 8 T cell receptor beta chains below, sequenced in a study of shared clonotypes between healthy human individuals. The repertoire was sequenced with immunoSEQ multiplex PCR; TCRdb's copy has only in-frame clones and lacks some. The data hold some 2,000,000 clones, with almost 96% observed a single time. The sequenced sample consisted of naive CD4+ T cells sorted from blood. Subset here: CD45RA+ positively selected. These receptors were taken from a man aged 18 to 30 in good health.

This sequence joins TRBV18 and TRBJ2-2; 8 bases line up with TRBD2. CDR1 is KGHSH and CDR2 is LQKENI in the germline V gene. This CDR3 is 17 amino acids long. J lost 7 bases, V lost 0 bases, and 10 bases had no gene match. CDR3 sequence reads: CASSPPERGGLHGELFF. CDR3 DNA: TGTGCCAGCTCACCACCGGAACGGGGGGGCCTCCACGGGGAGCTGTTTTTT.

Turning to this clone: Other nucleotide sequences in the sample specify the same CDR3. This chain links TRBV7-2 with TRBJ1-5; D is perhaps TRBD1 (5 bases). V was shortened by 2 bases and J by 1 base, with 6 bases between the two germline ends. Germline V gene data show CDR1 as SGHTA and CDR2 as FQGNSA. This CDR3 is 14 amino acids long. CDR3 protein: CASSLWGSNQPQHF. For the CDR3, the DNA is TGTGCCAGCAGCTTATGGGGGAGCAATCAGCCCCAGCATTTT.

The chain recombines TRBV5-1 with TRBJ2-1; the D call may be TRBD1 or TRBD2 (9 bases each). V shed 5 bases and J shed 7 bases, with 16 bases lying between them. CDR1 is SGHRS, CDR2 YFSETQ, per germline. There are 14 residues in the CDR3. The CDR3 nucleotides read TGCGCCAGCAGGGACAGGGGACTAGCTAATGAGCAGTTCTTC. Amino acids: CASRDRGLANEQFF.

The DNA of the CDR3 is TGTGCCAGCAGCTTAGGGACAGAGAATAATGAAGCTTTCTTT. Translation gives CASSLGTENNEAFF. J is TRBJ1-1 and V is TRBV13, with D possibly being TRBD1 (5 bases). Trimming cost V 0 bases and J 7 bases, with 12 bases left between them. Germline CDR1 reads PRHDT; CDR2 reads FYEKMQ (reference sequence). The CDR3 is made up of 14 amino acids.

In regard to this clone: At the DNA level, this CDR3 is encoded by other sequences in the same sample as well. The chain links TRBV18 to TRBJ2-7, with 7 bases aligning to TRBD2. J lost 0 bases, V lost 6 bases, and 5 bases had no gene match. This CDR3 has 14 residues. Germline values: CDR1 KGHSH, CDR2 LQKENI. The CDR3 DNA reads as TGTGCCAGCTCGCCGGGGGGTCGCTCCTACGAGCAGTACTTC. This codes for CASSPGGRSYEQYF.

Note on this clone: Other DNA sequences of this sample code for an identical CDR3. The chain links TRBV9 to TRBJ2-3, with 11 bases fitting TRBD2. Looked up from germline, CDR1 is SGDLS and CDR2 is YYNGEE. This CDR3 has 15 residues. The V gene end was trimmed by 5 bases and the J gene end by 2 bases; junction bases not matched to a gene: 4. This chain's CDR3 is CASSVSGGATDTQYF. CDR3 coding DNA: TGTGCCAGCAGTGTTAGCGGGGGGGCCACAGATACGCAGTATTTT. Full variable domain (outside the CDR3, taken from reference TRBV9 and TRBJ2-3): DSGVTQTPKHLITATGQRVTLRCSPRSGDLSVYWYQQSLDQGLQFLIQYYNGEERAKGNILERFSAQQFPDLHSELNLSSLELGDSALYFCASSVSGGATDTQYFGPGTRLTVL.

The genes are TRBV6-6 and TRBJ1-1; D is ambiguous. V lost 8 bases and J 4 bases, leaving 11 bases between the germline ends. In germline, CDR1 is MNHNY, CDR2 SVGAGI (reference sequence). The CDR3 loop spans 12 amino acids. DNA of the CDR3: TGTGCCAGCGGCGGGAGGGCCACTGAAGCTTTCTTT. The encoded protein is CASGGRATEAFF.

CDR3 nucleotides: TGTGCCAGCAGGGTTCGGAATGAGCAGTTCTTC. This encodes CASRVRNEQFF. V and J are TRBV27 and TRBJ2-1; D is ambiguous. CDR1 and CDR2 from the germline V gene are MNHEY and SMNVEV (reference sequence). V lost 6 bases and J 7 bases, leaving 7 bases between the germline ends. The CDR3 spans 11 residues.